One sample yielded the 25 T cell receptor beta chains listed below, sequenced in a study of CD8 T cells in Susac syndrome. Random hexamers were used to reverse transcribe 0.5 to 1 ug of RNA. TCRdb called the immunoSEQ multiplex PCR reads again in MiXCR, with one record for every CDR3 protein. This sample has around 160,000 distinct CDR3 sequences, with more than 90% found just once. The specimen was CD4+ T cells from PBMCs. All receptors come from a human donor in good health.

This chain's CDR3 is CATSRAQGAGYGYTF. CDR3 DNA sequence: TGTGCCACCAGCAGGGCACAGGGGGCGGGATATGGCTACACCTTC. The V call is TRBV15, the J call TRBJ1-2, with TRBD1 matching 9 bases. The CDR3 runs to 15 residues. The junction had 7 bases not matched to a gene; V was cut back by 3 bases and J by 5 bases. Germline V CDR1 and CDR2: LNHNV, YYDKDF (reference sequence).

The chain combines TRBV29-1 with TRBJ1-4, with no clear D. The CDR3 has 11 residues. Trimming took off 4 bases at V and 8 bases at J, with 8 bases between the two ends. The germline CDR1 and CDR2 sequences are SQVTM and ANQGSEA. CDR3: CSVGEVEKLFF. CDR3 in DNA: TGCAGCGTTGGGGAGGTGGAAAAACTGTTTTTT. Based on the CDR3 plus reference TRBV29-1 and TRBJ1-4, the full variable domain is SAVISQKPSRDICQRGTSLTIQCQVDSQVTMMFWYRQQPGQSLTLIATANQGSEATYESGFVIDKFPISRPNLTFSTLTVSNMSPEDSSIYLCSVGEVEKLFFGSGTQLSVL.

V usage is TRBV29-1 and J usage is TRBJ2-1; D unclear. V lost 3 bases, J lost 0 bases, and 9 bases lay in between. Looked up from germline, CDR1 is SQVTM and CDR2 is ANQGSEA. The CDR3 sequence is 14 residues long. The CDR3 DNA reads TGCAGCGTTGATAGGCGCCACTCCTACAATGAGCAGTTCTTC. It yields the protein CSVDRRHSYNEQFF.

This clonotype appeared a single time. This chain links TRBV5-1 with TRBJ2-7; 8 bases agree with TRBD1. CDR3 size: 13 residues. V lost 4 bases, J lost 6 bases, and 6 bases stayed unmatched. Germline V gene data show CDR1 as SGHRS and CDR2 as YFSETQ. DNA for the CDR3: TGCGCCAGCAGCAAGGGACAGGCTTCCGAGCAGTACTTC. Its protein product is CASSKGQASEQYF.

The chain carries TRBV2 and TRBJ2-3; 7 bases are shared with TRBD1. The CDR3 totals 12 residues. Trimming cost V 11 bases and J 4 bases; bases outside gene matches: 6. Germline CDR1 reads SNHLY; CDR2 reads FYNNEI. Written as DNA, the CDR3 is TGTGCCGGAAGAGACAGGGCAGATACGCAGTATTTT. Protein product: CAGRDRADTQYF.

This clonotype occurred a few times. This chain links TRBV2 with TRBJ2-3, with D possibly matching TRBD1 (6 bases). V lost 5 bases to trimming and J lost 5 bases, with 8 bases between them. Germline V gene sequence: CDR1 SNHLY, CDR2 FYNNEI. The CDR3 sequence is 12 residues long. DNA of the CDR3: TGTGCCAGCAGTTCAGGGGTAGATACGCAGTATTTT. Translated, it gives CASSSGVDTQYF.

The J gene is TRBJ2-5, the V gene TRBV15, with 10 bases fitting TRBD1. The CDR3 is 16 residues long. Germline trimming cut 1 base from V and 5 bases from J; bases unmatched to any gene: 7. CDR1 and CDR2 from the germline V gene are LNHNV and YYDKDF (reference sequence). In DNA, the CDR3 is TGTGCCACCAGCAGAGCCGGGACAGGGGTATGGGAGACCCAGTACTTC. Translated, it gives CATSRAGTGVWETQYF. The full variable domain, rest sourced from reference TRBV15 and TRBJ2-5, is DAMVIQNPRYQVTQFGKPVTLSCSQTLNHNVMYWYQQKSSQAPKLLFHYYDKDFNNEADTPDNFQSRRPNTSFCFLDIRSPGLGDTAMYLCATSRAGTGVWETQYFGPGTRLLVL.

The chain has TRBV20-1 and TRBJ2-5; 10 bases are a match to TRBD1. The CDR3 runs 15 residues. CDR1 and CDR2 (germline): DFQATT, SNEGSKA (reference sequence). V shed 8 bases, J shed 1 base, and the junction held 10 bases outside the gene matches. The CDR3 DNA sequence: TGCAGTACTTTGCCGGGACAGGGGACCCAAGAGACCCAGTACTTC. Its protein is CSTLPGQGTQETQYF.

The V and J genes are TRBV4-2 and TRBJ2-2; D not resolved. V was pared by 4 bases and J by 3 bases, with 3 bases between. Per the germline V gene, CDR1 is LGHNA and CDR2 is YNFKEQ. This CDR3 has 12 amino acids. CDR3 coding DNA: TGTGCCAGCAGCCCAGACACCGGGGAGCTGTTTTTT. It yields the protein CASSPDTGELFF.

The CDR3 coding sequence is TGTGCCAGCCACTCACAGGGAGGGGGAGCTGAAGCTTTCTTT. This translates into CASHSQGGGAEAFF. The rearrangement uses TRBV28 and TRBJ1-1, with D possibly matching TRBD1 (6 bases). Germline V gene data show CDR1 as MDHEN and CDR2 as SYDVKM. This CDR3 spans 14 amino acids. Between the trimmed V and J ends, which lost 8 bases and 6 bases, there was a span of 19 bases. The full variable domain, rest sourced from reference TRBV28 and TRBJ1-1, is DVKVTQSSRYLVKRTGEKVFLECVQDMDHENMFWYRQDPGLGLRLIYFSYDVKMKEKGDIPEGYSVSREKKERFSLILESASTNQTSMYLCASHSQGGGAEAFFGQGTRLTVV.

This clonotype was detected once. The chain combines TRBV29-1 with TRBJ2-3; 8 bases are shared with TRBD2. From germline, CDR1 is SQVTM and CDR2 ANQGSEA. The length of the CDR3 is 14 residues. V lost 7 bases and J lost 4; bases outside the gene matches: 10. The DNA of the CDR3 is TGCAGCGCAAGAGCGGGGGCCCTAGCAGATACGCAGTATTTT. It is translated as CSARAGALADTQYF.

This sequence joins TRBV20-1 and TRBJ1-5; 7 bases agree with TRBD1. V lost 5 bases to trimming and J lost 2 bases; unmatched junction nucleotides: 9. The germline V gene has CDR1 DFQATT and CDR2 SNEGSKA (reference sequence). The CDR3 extends over 15 amino acids. CDR3 bases: TGCAGTGCTCACCCGACAGGGTCGGGCAATCAGCCCCAGCATTTT. It codes for CSAHPTGSGNQPQHF.

For this clonotype: At one end, the junction sequence differs from germline, possibly due to a read error. J is TRBJ2-5 and V is TRBV2; D ambiguous. This CDR3 region has 11 residues. Germline-derived CDR1 and CDR2 are SNHLY and FYNNEI. DNA for the CDR3: TGTGCCAGTAGTGTCGGGGAGACCCAGTACTTC. Residues: CASSVGETQYF.

The chain has TRBV6-5 and TRBJ1-5, with TRBD1 as a possible D gene (5 bases). This CDR3 spans 13 amino acids. Germline assignment: CDR1 MNHEY and CDR2 SVGAGI. V was clipped by 2 bases and J by 7 bases, with 9 bases between them. As DNA, the CDR3 is TGTGCCAGCAGTTACACGGGGGACCAGCCCCAGCATTTT. Its translation is CASSYTGDQPQHF.

The chain is built from TRBV20-1 and TRBJ2-1; D possibly corresponds to TRBD2 (5 bases). Germline V lookup: CDR1 DFQATT, CDR2 SNEGSKA (reference sequence). V dropped 3 bases and J dropped 8 bases, with 14 bases sitting between them. CDR3 length: 13 residues. DNA for the CDR3: TGCAGTGCTAGTACGCTAGCCGCCTATGAGCAGTTCTTC. Translating it yields CSASTLAAYEQFF.

V and J are TRBV27 and TRBJ1-5; the match to TRBD1 covers 8 bases. Germline V CDR1 and CDR2: MNHEY, SMNVEV (reference sequence). Trimming removed 6 bases from V and 7 bases from J; junction bases left unmatched: 11. The CDR3 length is 15 residues. The CDR3 coding sequence is TGTGCCAGCAGGCAATACGACAGGGGTAGCCAGCCCCAGCATTTT. Residues: CASRQYDRGSQPQHF.

The chain uses TRBV6-5 and TRBJ2-7; TRBD1 matches 7 bases. V dropped 6 bases and J dropped 0; count of bases not matched to a gene: 8. From germline, CDR1 is MNHEY and CDR2 SVGAGI. The CDR3 covers 15 residues. The CDR3 sequence: CASRGATGDSYEQYF. CDR3 DNA sequence: TGTGCCAGCAGGGGGGCCACAGGGGACTCCTACGAGCAGTACTTC.

The chain combines TRBV20-1 with TRBJ1-1; D gene ambiguous. Per germline, CDR1 DFQATT and CDR2 SNEGSKA (reference sequence). CDR3 length: 14 amino acids. With 0 bases removed from V and 3 bases from J, the gap between germline ends came to 11 bases. The CDR3 spells CSAREDGLDTEAFF. The CDR3, as DNA: TGCAGTGCTAGAGAAGACGGGCTGGACACTGAAGCTTTCTTT.

The table lists this clonotype with a few counts. V usage is TRBV6-1 and J usage is TRBJ2-7; tentative D call: TRBD2 (5 bases). CDR3 length: 11 amino acids. V shed 6 bases and J shed 6 bases, with 9 bases lying between them. CDR1 is MNHNS, CDR2 SASEGT, per germline. The CDR3 loop reads CASRRGTEQYF. Here the CDR3 DNA reads TGTGCCAGCAGACGGGGAACCGAGCAGTACTTC.

This sequence joins TRBV7-3 and TRBJ2-1; D remains unclear. The CDR3 is 15 residues long. The V end lost 1 base, the J end lost 1 base, and 8 bases lay between the germline ends. Germline lookup yields CDR1 SGHTA and CDR2 FQGTGA. The CDR3 sequence: CASSLRSGSYNEQFF. CDR3 DNA: TGTGCCAGCAGCTTAAGGTCAGGTTCCTACAATGAGCAGTTCTTC.

The V and J genes are TRBV20-1 and TRBJ1-5; D ambiguous. The V end lost 6 bases, the J end lost 0 bases, and 15 bases lay between the germline ends. Germline V gene lookup returns CDR1 DFQATT and CDR2 SNEGSKA (reference sequence). The CDR3 length is 15 residues. The CDR3: CSARSMLHSNQPQHF. Here the CDR3 DNA reads TGCAGTGCCAGATCCATGCTACATAGCAATCAGCCCCAGCATTTT.

The chain uses TRBV3-1 and TRBJ2-6, with D unclear. Looked up from germline, CDR1 is LGHDT and CDR2 is YNNKEL (reference sequence). CDR3 length: 16 amino acids. Deletions cut 3 bases from V and 0 bases from J, with 9 bases between. CDR3 DNA: TGTGCCAGCAGCCATATCTTTCTCTCTGGGGCCAACGTCCTGACTTTC. Encoded protein: CASSHIFLSGANVLTF.

This chain uses TRBV30 with TRBJ1-2; 7 nucleotides line up with TRBD1. The CDR3 totals 15 residues. The germline V gene has CDR1 GTSNPN and CDR2 SVGIG (reference sequence). J was trimmed by 2 bases and V by 3 bases; bases with no gene match: 9. CDR3 loop: CAWRHRDSVNYGYTF. As DNA, the CDR3 is TGTGCCTGGAGACACCGGGACAGCGTAAACTATGGCTACACCTTC.

The V call is TRBV7-9, the J call TRBJ1-1, with 9 positions matching TRBD1. This CDR3 region has 14 residues. The germline CDR1 and CDR2 sequences are SEHNR and FQNEAQ (reference sequence). With 3 bases clipped from V and 3 bases from J, the junction kept 2 bases outside the gene matches. The CDR3 nucleotides are TGTGCCAGCAGCTTGGGACAGGGAGACACTGAAGCTTTCTTT. Translating it yields CASSLGQGDTEAFF.

J is TRBJ2-3 and V is TRBV7-9, with a tentative D call TRBD1 (6 bases). Trimming left V 6 bases short and J 1 base short, with 11 bases between. CDR3 length: 14 amino acids. Germline lookup yields CDR1 SEHNR and CDR2 FQNEAQ (reference sequence). The CDR3 nucleotides are TGTGCCAGCAGGCCACAGGGCGGCACAGATACGCAGTATTTT. Protein sequence: CASRPQGGTDTQYF.